This T cell receptor (beta chain) appears in the sequencing data of a study of cytomegalovirus exposure and HLA in healthy donors. In the case of this clone: Its antigen is not identified.

PCR employed 60 Vbeta and 13 Jbeta primers. Assay: immunoSEQ multiplex PCR; the TCRdb copy retains only in-frame clones and omits some. Of about 130,000 clones listed, 65% to 70% were seen once; the top ten hold around 1.6%. Overall study findings and caveats: Being indistinguishable, some V segments were excluded, TRBV6-2 and TRBV6-3 among them.

V lost 1 base and J lost 5; bases outside the gene matches: 13. Germline V gene data show CDR1 as LNHDA and CDR2 as SQIVND (reference sequence). The length of the CDR3 is 18 residues. The sequencing input was PBMCs. The receptor's source is a human donor in good health. The rearrangement links TRBV19 to TRBJ2-5, with 10 bases lining up with TRBD2. CDR3 loop: CASSIASGTSVYVETQYF. In nucleotides, the CDR3 is TGTGCCAGTAGTATAGCCTCCGGGACTAGCGTGTACGTGGAGACCCAGTACTTC. Filled out from reference TRBV19 and TRBJ2-5, the complete variable domain reads DGGITQSPKYLFRKEGQNVTLSCEQNLNHDAMYWYRQDPGQGLRLIYYSQIVNDFQKGDIAEGYSVSREKKESFPLTVTSAQKNPTAFYLCASSIASGTSVYVETQYFGPGTRLLVL.